Sequencing of this T cell receptor (beta chain) was carried out in a study of graft-versus-host responses after intestinal transplantation. Study background: Those transplanted obtained multivisceral, liver-intestinal, or isolated intestinal grafts. Once they had received anti-thymocyte globulin induction, all recipients took tacrolimus and steroids for approximately three years.

Trimming took 11 bases from V and 3 from J, leaving 19 bases between them. Per germline, CDR1 WSHSY and CDR2 SAAADI. The CDR3 is 14 residues long. Notes on the study in general: Allografts of one patient group, those with graft-donor T cell macrochimerism, had high graft-versus-host to host-versus-graft clonal ratios.

Points on this clone: Antigen: not known.

The data were produced by immunoSEQ multiplex PCR, yet TCRdb's version contains in-frame clones alone and is incomplete. The data contain roughly 120,000 clones, approximately 90% of them singletons. This sequence originates from a human donor who received an intestinal transplant. The genes are TRBV10-2 and TRBJ1-1; maybe TRBD1 (6 bases). The source material was unstimulated CD4+ T cells sorted from spleen or lymph node cells, sampled before intestinal transplant. The CDR3 protein is CASSPQGGHTEAFF. The CDR3 DNA reads as TGCGCCTCATCACCACAGGGAGGGCACACTGAAGCTTTCTTT.